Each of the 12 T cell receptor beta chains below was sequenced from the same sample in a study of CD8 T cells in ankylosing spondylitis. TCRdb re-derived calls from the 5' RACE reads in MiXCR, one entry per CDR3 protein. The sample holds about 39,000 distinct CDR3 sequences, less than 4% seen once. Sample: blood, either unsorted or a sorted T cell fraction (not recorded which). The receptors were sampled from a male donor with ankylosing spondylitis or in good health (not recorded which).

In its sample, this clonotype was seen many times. The CDR3 nucleotides read TGTGCCAGCAGCGCTATACTGGGGAACACTGAAGCTTTCTTT. Translated, it gives CASSAILGNTEAFF. This sequence joins TRBV9 and TRBJ1-1; D is unclear. CDR1 is SGDLS, CDR2 YYNGEE, per germline. This CDR3 is built from 14 residues. Trimming left V 3 bases short and J 1 base short, with 10 bases between.

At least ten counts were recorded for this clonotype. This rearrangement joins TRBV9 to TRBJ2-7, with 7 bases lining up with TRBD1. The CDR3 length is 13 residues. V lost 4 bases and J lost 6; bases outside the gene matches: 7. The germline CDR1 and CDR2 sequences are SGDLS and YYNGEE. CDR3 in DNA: TGTGCCAGCAGCAAAGGACAGGAAGGCGAGCAGTACGTC. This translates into CASSKGQEGEQYV.

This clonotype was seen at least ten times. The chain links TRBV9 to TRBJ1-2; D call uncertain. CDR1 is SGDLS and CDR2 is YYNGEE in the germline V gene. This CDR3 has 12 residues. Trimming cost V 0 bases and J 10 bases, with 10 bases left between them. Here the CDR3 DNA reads TGTGCCAGCAGCGTAGGAAGTTGGAACTACACCTTC. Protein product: CASSVGSWNYTF.

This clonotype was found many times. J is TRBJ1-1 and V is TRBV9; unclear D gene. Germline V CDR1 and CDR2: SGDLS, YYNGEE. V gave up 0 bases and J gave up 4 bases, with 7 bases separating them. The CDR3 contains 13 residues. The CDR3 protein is CASSVGEATEAFF. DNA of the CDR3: TGTGCCAGCAGCGTAGGTGAGGCCACTGAAGCTTTCTTT.

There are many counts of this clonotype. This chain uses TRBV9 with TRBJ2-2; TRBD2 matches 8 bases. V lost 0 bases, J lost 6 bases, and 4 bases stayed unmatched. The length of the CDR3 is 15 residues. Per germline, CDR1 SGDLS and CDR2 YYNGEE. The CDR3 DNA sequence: TGTGCCAGCAGCGTAGCCGGGAGGGCCTCCGGGGAGCTGTTTTTT. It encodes CASSVAGRASGELFF.

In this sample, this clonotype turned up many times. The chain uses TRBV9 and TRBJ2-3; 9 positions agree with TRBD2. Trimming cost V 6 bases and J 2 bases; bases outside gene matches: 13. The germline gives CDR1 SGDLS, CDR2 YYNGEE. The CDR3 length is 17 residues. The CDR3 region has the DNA TGTGCCAGCACCCCCCAACGGAGCGGGGGGACCACAGATACGCAGTATTTT. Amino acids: CASTPQRSGGTTDTQYF.

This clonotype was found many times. The DNA of the CDR3 is TGTGCCAGCAGCGTAGAACCGCTGGCAACAGATACGCAGTATTTT. Translated: CASSVEPLATDTQYF. The V call is TRBV9, the J call TRBJ2-3; no definite D call. Germline CDR1 SGDLS, CDR2 YYNGEE. Trimming cost V 0 bases and J 3 bases, with 11 bases left between them. CDR3 length: 15 residues. The whole variable domain, remainder taken from reference TRBV9 and TRBJ2-3, is DSGVTQTPKHLITATGQRVTLRCSPRSGDLSVYWYQQSLDQGLQFLIQYYNGEERAKGNILERFSAQQFPDLHSELNLSSLELGDSALYFCASSVEPLATDTQYFGPGTRLTVL.

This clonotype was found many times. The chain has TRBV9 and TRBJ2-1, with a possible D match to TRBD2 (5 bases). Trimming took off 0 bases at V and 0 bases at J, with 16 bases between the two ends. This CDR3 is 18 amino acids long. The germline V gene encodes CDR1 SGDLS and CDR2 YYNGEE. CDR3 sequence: CASSVATPAVSSYNEQFF. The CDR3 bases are TGTGCCAGCAGCGTAGCTACCCCAGCGGTGAGCTCCTACAATGAGCAGTTCTTC.

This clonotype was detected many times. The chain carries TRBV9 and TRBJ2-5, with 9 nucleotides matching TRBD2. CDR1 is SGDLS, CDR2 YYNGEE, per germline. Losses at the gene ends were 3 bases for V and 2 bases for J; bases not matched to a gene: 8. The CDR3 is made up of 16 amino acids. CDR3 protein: CASSALSGGPQETQYF. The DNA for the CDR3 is TGTGCCAGCAGCGCTCTGAGCGGGGGGCCTCAAGAGACCCAGTACTTC.

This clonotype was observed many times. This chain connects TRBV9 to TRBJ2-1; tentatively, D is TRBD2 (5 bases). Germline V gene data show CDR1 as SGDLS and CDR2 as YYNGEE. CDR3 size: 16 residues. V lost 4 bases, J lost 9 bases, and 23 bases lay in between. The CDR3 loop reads CASSLSGGSVVGEQFF. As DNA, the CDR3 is TGTGCCAGCAGCCTGTCCGGAGGTTCCGTTGTGGGTGAGCAGTTCTTC. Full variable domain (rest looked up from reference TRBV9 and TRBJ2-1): DSGVTQTPKHLITATGQRVTLRCSPRSGDLSVYWYQQSLDQGLQFLIQYYNGEERAKGNILERFSAQQFPDLHSELNLSSLELGDSALYFCASSLSGGSVVGEQFFGPGTRLTVL.

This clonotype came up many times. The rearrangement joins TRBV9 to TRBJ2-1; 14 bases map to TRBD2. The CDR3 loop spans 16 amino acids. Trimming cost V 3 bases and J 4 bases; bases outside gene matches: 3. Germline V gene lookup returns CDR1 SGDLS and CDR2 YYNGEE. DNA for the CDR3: TGTGCCAGCAGCGATCGGACTAGCGGGAGGTACAATGAGCAGTTCTTC. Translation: CASSDRTSGRYNEQFF.

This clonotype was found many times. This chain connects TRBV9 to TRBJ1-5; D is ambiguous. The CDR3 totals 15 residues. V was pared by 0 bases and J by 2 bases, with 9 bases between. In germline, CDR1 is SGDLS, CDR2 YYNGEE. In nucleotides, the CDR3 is TGTGCCAGCAGCGTAGGTGGGAATGGCAATCAGCCCCAGCATTTT. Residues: CASSVGGNGNQPQHF. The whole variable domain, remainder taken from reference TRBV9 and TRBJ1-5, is DSGVTQTPKHLITATGQRVTLRCSPRSGDLSVYWYQQSLDQGLQFLIQYYNGEERAKGNILERFSAQQFPDLHSELNLSSLELGDSALYFCASSVGGNGNQPQHFGDGTRLSIL.